Detailed here is one T cell receptor beta chain. Seattle patients were enrolled during active infection and followed longitudinally. The data are from a study of blood T cell repertoires in COVID-19. Study-level information: COVID-19 samples, acute and convalescent, were from the United States, Italy and Spain. Nucleic acid was either cDNA or gDNA, and it came from T cells, B-cell-depleted T cells, or PBMCs.

The V gene's germline CDR1 is SGDLS and CDR2 YYNGEE. The V segment lost 0 bases and the J segment 5 bases; nucleotides outside the gene matches: 9. The CDR3 has 16 amino acids. In the study's own analysis: Counts of nucleated cells, estimated from reference gene primer amplification, were obtained. Assay: immunoSEQ multiplex PCR; the TCRdb copy retains only in-frame clones and omits some. That table supplies the V and J calls and clone size; D and trimming were determined from the DNA. This sample yields roughly 70,000 clones, of which 90% are seen a single time; roughly 0.47% belongs to the top ten.

V gene TRBV9 combines with J gene TRBJ2-7; 9 nucleotides match TRBD1. Sequencing used peripheral blood. The receptor comes from a man aged 45-60 years with COVID-19, enrolled during active disease. CDR3 sequence reads: CASSVDLQGAMDEQYF. The CDR3 DNA sequence: TGTGCCAGCAGCGTAGATCTACAGGGGGCTATGGACGAGCAGTACTTC.